This TCR beta chain was captured by sequencing in a study of cytomegalovirus exposure and HLA in healthy donors. J gave up 4 bases and V 4 bases, and 9 bases lay outside the gene matches. Germline loops: CDR1 PRHDT, CDR2 FYEKMQ (reference sequence). This CDR3 contains 15 residues. Findings and limits, study-wide: Accurate HLA-A and HLA-B prediction from TCR beta sequences was reported for most subjects.

This clone was seen once. Its matching antigen is unknown. Each of the donors was a healthy bone marrow donor. Use of 60 Vbeta and 13 Jbeta primers characterized the PCR. Sequencing used immunoSEQ multiplex PCR; TCRdb keeps in-frame clones, though not all of them. The sample consists of about 140,000 clones, more than 75% of them appearing once. The TCR comes from a male donor in good health and CMV-seronegative. The chain has TRBV13 and TRBJ1-2; 7 bases fit TRBD1. Sequenced sample: PBMCs. CDR3 residues: CASSSSLQGSYGYTF. The DNA of the CDR3 is TGTGCCAGCAGCTCCTCCTTACAGGGGAGCTATGGCTACACCTTC.